The 22 T cell receptor beta chains presented below share a single source sample, sequenced in a study of OX40 agonist ivuxolimab in advanced cancers. Produced via immunoSEQ multiplex PCR; TCRdb's table is partial and in-frame only. The data contain around 100,000 clones, roughly 93% of them singletons. This specimen consisted of CD4+ or CD8+ T cells sorted from blood, obtained in a trial of the OX40 agonist ivuxolimab. These receptors all come from an adult with an advanced solid tumor such as melanoma, head and neck, liver or kidney cancer.

On this clone: Additional DNA sequences in this sample encode the identical CDR3. The gene calls are TRBV15 and TRBJ2-1; no definite D call. Between the trimmed V and J ends, which lost 5 bases and 4 bases, there was a span of 3 bases. Germline CDR1 LNHNV, CDR2 YYDKDF (reference sequence). This CDR3 is 11 amino acids long. The CDR3 DNA reads TGTGCCACCAGCGGATACAATGAGCAGTTCTTC. This gives the protein CATSGYNEQFF.

The rearrangement links TRBV2 to TRBJ1-5; tentative D call: TRBD1 (6 bases). The germline V gene encodes CDR1 SNHLY and CDR2 FYNNEI. V was cut by 5 bases and J by 2 bases, with 22 bases left in between. The CDR3 is made up of 18 amino acids. Here the CDR3 DNA reads TGTGCCAGCAGTACAGCTACAGGGAAGGGTGATGGCAATCAGCCCCAGCATTTT. It encodes CASSTATGKGDGNQPQHF.

V usage is TRBV7-2 and J usage is TRBJ1-2; 9 nucleotides line up with TRBD1. The CDR3 loop spans 15 amino acids. V lost 1 base to trimming and J lost 5 bases; unmatched junction nucleotides: 5. Per germline, CDR1 SGHTA and CDR2 FQGNSA. CDR3 bases: TGTGCCAGCAGCTTAGAATCACAGGGGGCGTATGGCTACACCTTC. It encodes CASSLESQGAYGYTF.

J is TRBJ2-7 and V is TRBV28, with 9 bases aligning to TRBD2. Germline V gene sequence: CDR1 MDHEN, CDR2 SYDVKM. The CDR3 loop spans 15 amino acids. The ends lost 10 bases at V and 3 bases at J; junction bases unmatched: 13. CDR3 nucleotide sequence: TGTGCCACCAATAGCGGGGGCCTAAGACGCTACGAGCAGTACTTC. Protein sequence: CATNSGGLRRYEQYF. The full variable domain, its missing parts supplied by reference TRBV28 and TRBJ2-7, is DVKVTQSSRYLVKRTGEKVFLECVQDMDHENMFWYRQDPGLGLRLIYFSYDVKMKEKGDIPEGYSVSREKKERFSLILESASTNQTSMYLCATNSGGLRRYEQYFGPGTRLTVT.

The gene calls are TRBV30 and TRBJ1-5; D uncertain. Trimming pared 2 bases from V and 6 bases from J, leaving 14 bases between. The CDR3 extends over 14 amino acids. CDR1 and CDR2 from the germline V gene are GTSNPN and SVGIG (reference sequence). CDR3 sequence: CAWSRGGEIQPQHF. CDR3 in DNA: TGTGCCTGGAGTCGCGGCGGGGAGATTCAGCCCCAGCATTTT.

The chain links TRBV7-2 to TRBJ2-7, with D unresolved. The CDR3 is 14 residues long. From germline, CDR1 is SGHTA and CDR2 FQGNSA. V was trimmed by 7 bases and J by 0 bases, leaving 13 bases between them. CDR3 in DNA: TGTGCCAGCAACCGGCCAGATTCCTCCTACGAGCAGTACTTC. Its protein is CASNRPDSSYEQYF. Supplemented by reference TRBV7-2 and TRBJ2-7, the full variable domain reads GAGVSQSPSNKVTEKGKDVELRCDPISGHTALYWYRQSLGQGLEFLIYFQGNSAPDKSGLPSDRFSAERTGGSVSTLTIQRTQQEDSAVYLCASNRPDSSYEQYFGPGTRLTVT.

The chain is built from TRBV5-1 and TRBJ2-1, with D possibly TRBD2 on 5 matching bases. The CDR3 loop spans 13 amino acids. V lost 0 bases to trimming and J lost 9 bases, with 10 bases between them. The V gene's germline CDR1 is SGHRS and CDR2 YFSETQ. For the CDR3, the DNA is TGCGCCAGCAGCTTGGAGAGGAGGAGTGAGCAGTTCTTC. It yields the protein CASSLERRSEQFF. The variable domain in full, with the rest retrieved from reference TRBV5-1 and TRBJ2-1, is KAGVTQTPRYLIKTRGQQVTLSCSPISGHRSVSWYQQTPGQGLQFLFEYFSETQRNKGNFPGRFSGRQFSNSRSEMNVSTLELGDSALYLCASSLERRSEQFFGPGTRLTVL.

V is TRBV4-3 and J is TRBJ2-1; 9 bases are a match to TRBD2. The CDR3 spans 15 residues. V gave up 2 bases and J gave up 6 bases; unmatched junction bases: 5. Per the germline V gene, CDR1 is LGHNA and CDR2 is YSLEER. Here the CDR3 reads CASSQIAGEVNEQFF. DNA of the CDR3: TGCGCCAGCAGCCAAATAGCGGGAGAGGTCAATGAGCAGTTCTTC.

The genes are TRBV4-3 and TRBJ1-2; unclear D gene. Trimming stripped 1 base from V and 2 bases from J, with 14 bases between. Germline V gene data show CDR1 as LGHNA and CDR2 as YSLEER. The CDR3 sequence is 16 residues long. The CDR3 loop reads CASSQAVRGQNYGYTF. DNA of the CDR3: TGCGCCAGCAGCCAAGCGGTTCGGGGTCAGAACTATGGCTACACCTTC.

J is TRBJ2-1 and V is TRBV11-3, with D perhaps TRBD2 (6 bases). With 1 base removed from V and 7 bases from J, the gap between germline ends came to 14 bases. The CDR3 extends over 15 amino acids. Germline values: CDR1 SGHNT, CDR2 YENEEA. The CDR3 sequence is CASSLGGSGRNEQFF. The CDR3 DNA reads as TGTGCCAGCAGCTTAGGAGGGTCGGGGAGGAATGAGCAGTTCTTC. Full variable domain (remainder filled in from reference TRBV11-3 and TRBJ2-1): EAGVVQSPRYKIIEKKQPVAFWCNPISGHNTLYWYLQNLGQGPELLIRYENEEAVDDSQLPKDRFSAERLKGVDSTLKIQPAELGDSAVYLCASSLGGSGRNEQFFGPGTRLTVL.

The chain couples TRBV18 to TRBJ1-2; 8 nucleotides line up with TRBD1. The germline CDR1 and CDR2 sequences are KGHSH and LQKENI. This CDR3 comprises 13 residues. Unmatched junction bases numbered 0, after V lost 3 bases and J lost 3 bases. In DNA form, the CDR3 reads TGTGCCAGCTCACCGACAGGGGACTATGGCTACACCTTC. Translated: CASSPTGDYGYTF.

The chain couples TRBV28 to TRBJ2-3; D remains unclear. V gave up 7 bases and J gave up 6 bases, with 11 bases separating them. Germline V lookup: CDR1 MDHEN, CDR2 SYDVKM. CDR3 length: 12 residues. The CDR3 region is CASKNYFDTQYF. CDR3 in DNA: TGTGCCAGCAAAAACTACTTCGATACGCAGTATTTT.

The rearrangement uses TRBV5-1 and TRBJ2-5; unclear D gene. CDR3 length equals 12 residues. In germline, CDR1 is SGHRS, CDR2 YFSETQ. V was cut by 3 bases and J by 2 bases, with 5 bases left in between. In DNA, the CDR3 is TGCGCCAGCAGCTGGGCACAAGAGACCCAGTACTTC. Its translation: CASSWAQETQYF.

A single count supports this clone. This chain joins TRBV5-1 and TRBJ2-5; D is unresolved. Looked up from germline, CDR1 is SGHRS and CDR2 is YFSETQ. CDR3 length equals 14 residues. The ends were cut back, 4 bases at V and 1 base at J, with 11 bases in the middle. CDR3 bases: TGCGCCAGCAGCGGCAGTAGCCTCCAAGAGACCCAGTACTTC. Translating gives CASSGSSLQETQYF.

V is TRBV5-1 and J is TRBJ1-5; D perhaps matches TRBD1 (6 bases). Germline V gene lookup returns CDR1 SGHRS and CDR2 YFSETQ. CDR3 length: 13 residues. Trimming stripped 4 bases from V and 7 bases from J, with 12 bases between. The CDR3 loop reads CASSLGQNQPQHF. CDR3 coding DNA: TGCGCCAGCAGCCTAGGACAGAACCAGCCCCAGCATTTT.

The rearrangement joins TRBV4-3 to TRBJ2-1, with D possibly being TRBD2 (6 bases). CDR1 LGHNA and CDR2 YSLEER come from the germline V gene. This CDR3 is built from 14 residues. The germline V and J ends were trimmed by 4 bases and 3 bases, with 10 bases remaining between them. CDR3 DNA sequence: TGCGCCAGCAGCCCCGGGAGTCGCTACAATGAGCAGTTCTTC. It encodes CASSPGSRYNEQFF.

J is TRBJ1-5 and V is TRBV7-9; perhaps TRBD1 as D (6 bases). The CDR3 is 17 residues long. CDR1 and CDR2 from the germline V gene are SEHNR and FQNEAQ (reference sequence). V lost 5 bases and J lost 7, with 24 bases in between. The chain's CDR3 is CASSPGISGQGPQPQHF. Written as DNA, the CDR3 is TGTGCCAGCAGCCCAGGTATATCGGGCCAGGGGCCCCAGCCCCAGCATTTT.

The CDR3 reads CASSPPRTVGGGAQHF. CDR3 nucleotide sequence: TGTGCCAGCTCACCACCGCGGACAGTGGGCGGGGGGGCCCAGCATTTT. The genes are TRBV18 and TRBJ1-5, with a tentative D call TRBD1 (6 bases). CDR1 and CDR2 (germline): KGHSH, LQKENI. The V and J ends lost 0 bases and 11 bases respectively, with 20 bases between them. The CDR3 spans 16 residues.

J is TRBJ1-5 and V is TRBV10-3, with a possible D match to TRBD1 (6 bases). The CDR3 loop spans 14 amino acids. Per germline, CDR1 ENHRY and CDR2 SYGVKD. The ends were cut back, 4 bases at V and 5 bases at J, with 12 bases in the middle. The CDR3 coding sequence is TGTGCCATCAGTGGAGGGGGATTCTATCAGCCCCAGCATTTT. Translation: CAISGGGFYQPQHF.

This chain links TRBV19 with TRBJ1-1; TRBD1 agrees at 7 bases. V trimming: 5 bases; J trimming: 11 bases; junction bases outside the gene matches: 11. Germline CDR1 and CDR2: LNHDA and SQIVND (reference sequence). The CDR3 has 13 residues. CDR3 DNA sequence: TGTGCCAGTAGTTTGGGACAGCGGCGAGGTGCTTTCTTT. Translated, it gives CASSLGQRRGAFF.

This chain connects TRBV25-1 to TRBJ1-2; D perhaps matches TRBD1 (6 bases). The CDR3 loop spans 14 amino acids. Germline assignment: CDR1 MGHDK and CDR2 SYGVNS. The V and J ends lost 4 bases and 3 bases respectively, with 12 bases between them. The chain's CDR3 is CASSATGSHYGYTF. In DNA form, the CDR3 reads TGTGCCAGCAGTGCCACAGGGAGCCACTATGGCTACACCTTC.

J is TRBJ2-1 and V is TRBV7-2, with D maybe TRBD2 (6 bases). Trimming removed 5 bases from V and 6 bases from J, with 11 bases in between. CDR1 SGHTA and CDR2 FQGNSA come from the germline V gene. The CDR3 covers 13 residues. CDR3 DNA: TGTGCCAGCAGCCCCGGGACTTTCAATGAGCAGTTCTTC. It codes for CASSPGTFNEQFF.